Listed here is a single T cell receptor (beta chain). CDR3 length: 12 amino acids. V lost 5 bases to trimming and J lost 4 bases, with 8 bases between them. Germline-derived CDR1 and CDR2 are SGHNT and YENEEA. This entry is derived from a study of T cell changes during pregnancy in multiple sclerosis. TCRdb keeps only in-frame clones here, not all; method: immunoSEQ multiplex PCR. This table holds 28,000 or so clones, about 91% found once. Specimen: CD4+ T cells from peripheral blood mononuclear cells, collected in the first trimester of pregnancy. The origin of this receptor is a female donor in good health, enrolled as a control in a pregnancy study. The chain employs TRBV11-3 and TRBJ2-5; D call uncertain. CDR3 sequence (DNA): TGTGCCAGCAGCCCCTCGGGAGAGACCCAGTACTTC. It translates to CASSPSGETQYF.